This entry describes one T cell receptor (beta chain). At one end, the junction sequence differs from germline, possibly due to a read error. This CDR3 spans 13 amino acids. CDR1 SSHAT and CDR2 FNYEAQ come from the germline V gene (reference sequence). The sample is drawn from a study of early T cells in non-severe SARS-CoV-2 infection. TCRdb re-called the 5' RACE reads through MiXCR, storing one row per CDR3 protein. This sample carries over 85,000 distinct CDR3 sequences, around 12% of them seen once, and the ten largest clones take about 3.8%. The clonotype comes from an adult who was a healthcare worker with PCR-confirmed SARS-CoV-2 infection or an uninfected control (not recorded which). The rearrangement links TRBV7-7 to TRBJ2-1; perhaps TRBD1 as D (6 bases). Sequenced here: whole blood, sampled at baseline. CDR3 amino acids: CASSLGRGGEQFF. The CDR3 nucleotides are TGTGCTAGCAGCTTAGGACGAGGGGGTGAGCAGTTCTTC.